This record concerns one T cell receptor (beta chain) sequence. Its cognate antigen has yet to be identified. No much larger clone is present one base from it, and per-base qualities are unavailable. Library preparation was by the immunoSEQ multiplex PCR assay. What TCRdb holds here is the immuneACCESS table cut down to in-frame rearrangements. Part of the clones is not present; checked against another copy, under half of the missing clones reflect an unresolved V gene, and the others are unexplained. Here the sample has around 69,000 clones; roughly 92% occur a single time. The ten largest account for around 2% of the sample. This sample was taken from a study of T cell changes during pregnancy in multiple sclerosis (dated by TCRdb to the late 2010s). For the study in its entirety: The study examined how the T cell repertoire changed over the course of pregnancy in women with multiple sclerosis.

For CDR1 and CDR2, the germline V gene (reference sequence) lists SGHKS and YYEKEE. The V end loses 4 bases and the J end loses 7 bases, and a stretch of 20 bases separates them. The CDR3 runs 15 amino acids, cysteine and phenylalanine included. The sequence is cut down to CDR3 DNA, 45 bases in frame from base 1. The starting material was peripheral blood, obtained in the third trimester of pregnancy. This TCR came from a female donor in good health, enrolled as a control in a pregnancy study. The sequence links TRBV5-5 to TRBJ1-2; TRBD1 could be the D gene, as 5 bases match. The CDR3 region has the sequence CASSVRDDPGGGYTF. At the DNA level, the sequence is TGTGCCAGCAGCGTACGGGATGATCCGGGGGGTGGCTACACCTTC. Beyond the CDR3, the reference TRBV5-5 and TRBJ1-2 genes provide the residues; the full variable domain reads: DAGVTQSPTHLIKTRGQQVTLRCSPISGHKSVSWYQQVLGQGPQFIFQYYEKEERGRGNFPDRFSARQFPNYSSELNVNALLLGDSALYLCASSVRDDPGGGYTFGSGTRLTVV.